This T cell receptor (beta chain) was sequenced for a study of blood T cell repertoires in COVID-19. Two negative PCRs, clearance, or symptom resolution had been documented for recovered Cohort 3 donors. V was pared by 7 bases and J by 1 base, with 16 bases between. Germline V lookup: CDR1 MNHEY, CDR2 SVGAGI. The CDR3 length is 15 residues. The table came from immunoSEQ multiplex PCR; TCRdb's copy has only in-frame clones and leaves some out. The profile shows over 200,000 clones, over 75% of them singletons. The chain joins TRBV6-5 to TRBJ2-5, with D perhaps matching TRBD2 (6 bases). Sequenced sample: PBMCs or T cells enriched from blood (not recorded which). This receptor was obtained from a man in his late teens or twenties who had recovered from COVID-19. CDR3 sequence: CASTVGGTFQETQYF. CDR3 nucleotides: TGTGCCAGCACAGTGGGAGGCACTTTCCAAGAGACCCAGTACTTC.